Listed below are T cell receptor beta chains from one sample, sequenced in a study of blood T cell repertoires in COVID-19. The protocol was immunoSEQ multiplex PCR, while the TCRdb copy is restricted to in-frame clones and leaves out a portion. The table lists under 300,000 clones, 70% to 85% of them singletons. Sequenced sample: peripheral blood. These receptors were taken from a human donor with COVID-19, enrolled during active disease. The donor label of this sample is uncertain. The CDR3 runs from the conserved cysteine through the conserved F or W. The order of the fields is clone size, D gene, V gene, J gene, CDR3 protein, CDR3 DNA. The D gene is left open where the match is weak. Not all rows give a size; the values are once, few, many and, for expanded clones, a class.

few	NA	TRBV6-6	TRBJ1-5	CASSRGWGNQPQHF	TGTGCCAGCAGCCGGGGGTGGGGAAATCAGCCCCAGCATTTT
NA	NA	TRBV9	TRBJ1-1	CASSVRMEDTEAFF	TGTGCCAGCAGCGTTCGGATGGAGGACACTGAAGCTTTCTTT
NA	TRBD2	TRBV5-1	TRBJ2-2	CASSIVAGAGTGELFF	TGCGCCAGCAGCATCGTAGCGGGAGCCGGGACCGGGGAGCTGTTTTTT
NA	NA	TRBV5-1	TRBJ2-7	CASSPVDPSSYEQYF	TGCGCCAGCAGCCCAGTCGACCCTAGCTCCTACGAGCAGTACTTC
NA	TRBD1	TRBV6-2/TRBV6-3	TRBJ1-2	CASSYPRTGGIYGYTF	TGTGCCAGCAGTTACCCCCGGACAGGGGGCATCTATGGCTACACCTTC
NA	TRBD1	TRBV5-4	TRBJ2-6	CASINGGQGIGANVLTF	TGTGCCAGCATCAATGGGGGACAGGGTATTGGGGCCAACGTCCTGACTTTC
NA	TRBD1	TRBV9	TRBJ2-6	CASRTGTGGSGANVLTF	TGTGCCAGCAGAACGGGGACAGGGGGTTCTGGGGCCAACGTCCTGACTTTC
NA	NA	TRBV29-1	TRBJ2-1	CSVWGADEQFF	TGCAGCGTTTGGGGCGCCGATGAGCAGTTCTTC
NA	TRBD2	TRBV28	TRBJ2-3	CASSLGPGGDSDTQYF	TGTGCCAGCAGTTTGGGCCCCGGGGGGGACTCAGATACGCAGTATTTT
NA	NA	TRBV7-9	TRBJ2-1	CASSLGGQHNEQFF	TGTGCCAGCAGCTTAGGCGGACAGCACAATGAGCAGTTCTTC
NA	TRBD2	TRBV16	TRBJ2-1	CASSQPARTSGSSSYNEQFF	TGTGCCAGCAGCCAACCCGCACGGACTAGCGGGAGTAGTTCGTACAATGAGCAGTTCTTC
NA	NA	TRBV27	TRBJ1-2	CASTNSRGGYTF	TGTGCCAGCACTAATTCTAGGGGGGGCTACACCTTC
NA	TRBD1	TRBV30	TRBJ1-2	CAWSRTGAYGYTF	TGTGCCTGGAGTAGGACAGGGGCCTATGGCTACACCTTC
NA	NA	TRBV2	TRBJ1-1	CASSVTTGTEAFF	TGTGCCAGCAGTGTTACTACAGGGACTGAAGCTTTCTTT
once	TRBD1	TRBV7-9	TRBJ1-6	CASSLGQNYNSPLHF	TGTGCCAGCAGCCTGGGACAGAACTATAATTCACCCCTCCACTTT
NA	NA	TRBV18	TRBJ2-3	CASSLRDSFSGRDTQYF	TGTGCCAGCTCATTACGGGACAGCTTTAGCGGAAGGGATACGCAGTATTTT
NA	NA	TRBV20-1	TRBJ2-1	CSASSRGPRPPYNEQFF	TGCAGTGCTAGTTCCAGGGGACCGAGGCCCCCCTACAATGAGCAGTTCTTC
NA	TRBD2	TRBV19	TRBJ2-1	CASNTGLKHEQFF	TGTGCCAGTAATACGGGACTAAAGCATGAGCAGTTCTTC
NA	TRBD1	TRBV6-5	TRBJ2-5	CASTRDSHEKTQYF	TGTGCCAGCACCCGGGACAGCCACGAGAAGACCCAGTACTTC
NA	TRBD1	TRBV6-1	TRBJ1-4	CASSDAPQGGEKLFF	TGTGCCAGCAGTGACGCCCCTCAGGGGGGTGAAAAACTGTTTTTT
few	NA	TRBV5-1	TRBJ2-1	CASSLEASAYNEQFF	TGCGCCAGCAGCTTGGAGGCTAGCGCCTACAATGAGCAGTTCTTC
NA	NA	TRBV3-1/TRBV3-2	TRBJ2-5	CASSLRDFGTQYF	TGTGCCAGCAGCCTCAGGGATTTCGGGACCCAGTACTTC
NA	TRBD2	TRBV7-2	TRBJ2-5	CASSPGGLAGLETQYF	TGTGCCAGCAGCCCGGGGGGACTAGCGGGACTAGAGACCCAGTACTTC
NA	NA	TRBV10-3	TRBJ1-1	CAISGNVLGLDDTEAFF	TGTGCCATCTCGGGGAATGTTCTGGGTTTAGATGACACTGAAGCTTTCTTT
NA	TRBD2	TRBV11-2	TRBJ2-7	CASSLKWGDYSYEQYF	TGTGCCAGCAGCCTCAAGTGGGGGGACTACTCCTACGAGCAGTACTTC
NA	NA	TRBV5-1	TRBJ2-7	CASSLGHLSSYEQYF	TGCGCCAGCAGCTTGGGCCACCTGAGCTCCTACGAGCAGTACTTC
NA	TRBD2	TRBV4-2	TRBJ2-3	CASSLGGGRASITDTQYF	TGTGCCAGCAGCCTCGGGGGCGGGAGGGCCTCTATCACAGATACGCAGTATTTT
NA	TRBD2	TRBV4-1	TRBJ2-1	CASSQDPSGGFYNEQFF	TGCGCCAGCAGCCAAGACCCTAGCGGGGGGTTCTACAATGAGCAGTTCTTC
NA	NA	TRBV29-1	TRBJ1-1	CSALGGGTEAFF	TGCAGCGCCCTGGGGGGGGGCACTGAAGCTTTCTTT
NA	TRBD1	TRBV28	TRBJ1-4	CASRTLDRAGEKLFF	TGTGCCAGCAGAACCCTAGACAGGGCCGGTGAAAAACTGTTTTTT
NA	NA	TRBV15	TRBJ2-1	CATSRDRSTWGDNEQFF	TGTGCCACCAGCAGAGATCGGTCCACTTGGGGGGACAATGAGCAGTTCTTC
NA	NA	TRBV28	TRBJ1-5	CASNSGSYSNQPQHF	TGTGCCAGCAACTCGGGGTCCTATAGCAATCAGCCCCAGCATTTT
NA	NA	TRBV3-1/TRBV3-2	TRBJ2-3	CASSQVGTDTDTQYF	TGTGCCAGCAGCCAAGTGGGGACTGACACAGATACGCAGTATTTT
NA	TRBD2	TRBV3-1/TRBV3-2	TRBJ2-1	CASSQVRGGYNEQFF	TGTGCCAGCAGCCAAGTACGGGGGGGTTACAATGAGCAGTTCTTC
NA	TRBD2	TRBV3-1/TRBV3-2	TRBJ2-7	CASGLAGPTYEQYF	TGTGCCAGCGGACTAGCGGGCCCAACCTACGAGCAGTACTTC
NA	TRBD2	TRBV28	TRBJ2-7	CASTPGGLAGAYSYEQYF	TGTGCCAGCACCCCTGGGGGACTAGCGGGGGCCTACTCCTACGAGCAGTACTTC
NA	NA	TRBV27	TRBJ1-4	CASSLSRADQKLFF	TGTGCCAGCAGTTTATCGAGGGCCGATCAAAAACTGTTTTTT
NA	NA	TRBV19	TRBJ1-2	CASSMQTPGNGYTF	TGTGCCAGTAGTATGCAGACGCCGGGGAATGGCTACACCTTC
NA	NA	TRBV12-3/TRBV12-4	TRBJ1-1	CASSRQLNTEAFF	TGTGCCAGCAGTCGACAGCTAAACACTGAAGCTTTCTTT
NA	TRBD1	TRBV5-4	TRBJ1-3	CARSLGGQGAAGNTIYF	TGTGCCCGCAGCTTGGGGGGGCAGGGGGCGGCTGGAAACACCATATATTTT
NA	NA	TRBV6-5	TRBJ2-2	CASSFSRAIPGELFF	TGTGCCAGCAGTTTTTCCAGGGCCATACCCGGGGAGCTGTTTTTT
once	NA	TRBV3-1/TRBV3-2	TRBJ2-1	CASSQQGLSNEQFF	TGTGCCAGCAGCCAACAGGGTCTTTCGAATGAGCAGTTCTTC
NA	TRBD2	TRBV11-3	TRBJ2-1	CASSLEASGSYNEQFF	TGTGCCAGCAGCTTAGAGGCTAGCGGGAGCTACAATGAGCAGTTCTTC
NA	NA	TRBV7-9	TRBJ1-2	CASSFDVQGVHSYGYTF	TGTGCCAGCAGCTTTGACGTACAGGGAGTCCATAGCTATGGCTACACCTTC
once	TRBD2	TRBV3-1/TRBV3-2	TRBJ2-1	CASSQDWTSGTDEQFF	TGTGCCAGCAGCCAAGACTGGACTAGCGGGACTGATGAGCAGTTCTTC
NA	TRBD1	TRBV19	TRBJ2-7	CASSVQGAYEQYF	TGTGCCAGTAGCGTCCAGGGGGCCTACGAGCAGTACTTC
many	NA	TRBV28	TRBJ1-5	CASSSAGGGGGQPQHF	TGTGCCAGCAGTTCCGCAGGAGGGGGGGGCGGTCAGCCCCAGCATTTT
NA	TRBD2	TRBV5-1	TRBJ2-5	CASSSEGGRSETQYF	TGCGCCAGCAGCTCGGAGGGCGGGAGGTCCGAGACCCAGTACTTC
NA	NA	TRBV30	TRBJ1-2	CAWSYQPARNYGYTF	TGTGCCTGGAGTTATCAGCCAGCGAGAAACTATGGCTACACCTTC
NA	NA	TRBV9	TRBJ1-3	CASSDAPVAGNTIYF	TGTGCCAGCAGCGATGCACCAGTGGCTGGAAACACCATATATTTT
NA	TRBD1	TRBV19	TRBJ1-1	CASSPDRGRAEAFF	TGTGCCAGTAGTCCGGACAGGGGGCGGGCTGAAGCTTTCTTT
NA	NA	TRBV7-2	TRBJ1-2	CASSLDRTAYGYTF	TGTGCCAGCAGCTTAGATAGGACAGCCTATGGCTACACCTTC
NA	NA	TRBV7-8	TRBJ1-2	CASSLISLPGSWGYTF	TGTGCCAGCAGCTTAATCTCCCTTCCAGGGTCGTGGGGCTACACCTTC